Below, 15 T cell receptor beta chains from the same sample are listed, as sequenced in a study of T cell repertoires in ileal Crohn's disease. Here immunoSEQ multiplex PCR was the method, and the copy in TCRdb shows in-frame clones only, minus some. The repertoire consists of thousands of clones, with roughly 71% occurring once and the leading ten covering approximately 13%. Before sorting, lamina propria lymphocytes were separated from surgical specimens by density gradient. Sequenced sample: CD8+ T cells from ileum. The receptors derive from an adult with Crohn's disease. Some clones in this sample may be carry-over from other donors' samples.

This clone was seen only once. The chain carries TRBV27 and TRBJ2-1, with 8 bases that match TRBD2. Germline CDR1 and CDR2: MNHEY and SMNVEV (reference sequence). After removal of 7 bases from V and 0 bases from J, the junction contained 8 bases not matched to a gene. The CDR3 runs to 16 residues. The CDR3 loop is CASTISGTGSYNEQFF. The CDR3, as DNA: TGTGCCAGCACCATTAGCGGGACGGGCTCCTACAATGAGCAGTTCTTC.

The chain carries TRBV7-2 and TRBJ2-7; 9 nucleotides align to TRBD2. Germline CDR1 and CDR2: SGHTA and FQGNSA. V shed 5 bases and J 3 bases; nucleotides not matched to a gene: 11. The CDR3 runs 16 residues. CDR3 coding DNA: TGTGCCAGCAGCGGTGATAGCGGGAGATACCTCTACGAGCAGTACTTC. Protein sequence: CASSGDSGRYLYEQYF.

The chain recombines TRBV7-3 with TRBJ2-1; 10 bases match TRBD2. CDR3 length: 15 residues. Trimming removed 5 bases from V and 5 bases from J; junction bases left unmatched: 6. Germline CDR1 and CDR2: SGHTA and FQGTGA. The CDR3: CASSLNSGRNNEQFF. CDR3 nucleotides: TGTGCCAGCAGCCTAAATAGCGGGAGGAACAATGAGCAGTTCTTC.

By proportion, this clone is large. This chain uses TRBV6-5 with TRBJ1-1; D call uncertain. Trimming removed 6 bases at V and 2 bases at J, with 13 bases between. This CDR3 contains 14 residues. Germline V gene sequence: CDR1 MNHEY, CDR2 SVGAGI. The CDR3 coding sequence is TGTGCCAGCAGCCAGAGGAGCGGAAACACTGAAGCTTTCTTT. Translation: CASSQRSGNTEAFF.

The chain is built from TRBV9 and TRBJ2-3; 10 nucleotides agree with TRBD2. V lost 0 bases to trimming and J lost 2 bases; unmatched junction nucleotides: 3. This CDR3 has 16 amino acids. Looked up from germline, CDR1 is SGDLS and CDR2 is YYNGEE. Written as DNA, the CDR3 is TGTGCCAGCAGCGTAGGACTAGCGGGCCTCACAGATACGCAGTATTTT. It codes for CASSVGLAGLTDTQYF.

The rearrangement uses TRBV7-3 and TRBJ1-1; weak D call: TRBD1 (5 bases). The CDR3 covers 13 residues. From germline, CDR1 is SGHTA and CDR2 FQGTGA. The V end lost 4 bases, the J end lost 3 bases, and 9 bases lay between the germline ends. The CDR3 is CASSWGDHTEAFF. The DNA of the CDR3 is TGTGCCAGCAGCTGGGGGGATCACACTGAAGCTTTCTTT.

The chain links TRBV5-5 to TRBJ2-2; D is possibly TRBD2 (6 bases). From germline, CDR1 is SGHKS and CDR2 YYEKEE (reference sequence). With 0 bases removed from V and 3 bases from J, the gap between germline ends came to 9 bases. The CDR3 loop spans 15 amino acids. CDR3 coding DNA: TGTGCCAGCAGCTTGGATTGGGGGGACACCGGGGAGCTGTTTTTT. This translates into CASSLDWGDTGELFF.

This clone was observed once. This chain connects TRBV29-1 to TRBJ1-2; D might be TRBD1 (6 bases). Per the germline V gene, CDR1 is SQVTM and CDR2 is ANQGSEA. V gave up 4 bases and J gave up 6 bases, with 15 bases separating them. The CDR3 is made up of 13 amino acids. The CDR3 coding sequence is TGCAGCGTTGTCCGGGGGGCAGGGGATGGCTACACCTTC. Its protein is CSVVRGAGDGYTF.

The chain couples TRBV19 to TRBJ2-1, with 7 bases that match TRBD2. Germline V gene lookup returns CDR1 LNHDA and CDR2 SQIVND (reference sequence). CDR3 length equals 14 residues. V dropped 1 base and J dropped 6; count of bases not matched to a gene: 3. CDR3 sequence (DNA): TGTGCCAGTAGTATAGCGGGAGGCTTCAATGAGCAGTTCTTC. Its translation is CASSIAGGFNEQFF.

This clone is termed hyperexpanded (1% or more). The chain combines TRBV12-5 with TRBJ2-7; D perhaps matches TRBD2 (6 bases). The germline V gene encodes CDR1 LGHNT and CDR2 FRNRAP. V was cut by 4 bases and J by 0 bases, with 16 bases left in between. The CDR3 loop spans 16 amino acids. The chain's CDR3 is CASGSSPGLPSYEQYF. The DNA for the CDR3 is TGTGCTAGTGGTTCATCACCGGGACTCCCCTCCTACGAGCAGTACTTC.

The CDR3 loop is CASSVGHRHEQYF. CDR3 DNA sequence: TGTGCCAGCAGCGTAGGACACCGCCACGAGCAGTACTTC. The chain couples TRBV9 to TRBJ2-7; no reliable D call. V was cut by 0 bases and J by 5 bases, with 9 bases left in between. The germline CDR1 and CDR2 sequences are SGDLS and YYNGEE. The CDR3 sequence is 13 residues long. Complete variable domain (other parts from reference TRBV9 and TRBJ2-7): DSGVTQTPKHLITATGQRVTLRCSPRSGDLSVYWYQQSLDQGLQFLIQYYNGEERAKGNILERFSAQQFPDLHSELNLSSLELGDSALYFCASSVGHRHEQYFGPGTRLTVT.

This clone occurred once. A junction end diverges from the germline sequence, so it may reflect a read error. J is TRBJ2-5 and V is TRBV6-5, with 7 nucleotides matching TRBD2. CDR3 length: 13 amino acids. Germline V gene sequence: CDR1 MNHEY, CDR2 SVGAGI. The CDR3 DNA reads as TGTGCCAGTAGTTACGACGGGAGGAAGACCCAGTACTTC. This sequence encodes CASSYDGRKTQYF.

The chain employs TRBV6-6 and TRBJ2-2; D gene unclear. Trimming stripped 0 bases from V and 1 base from J, with 6 bases between. The CDR3 has 15 amino acids. Looked up from germline, CDR1 is MNHNY and CDR2 is SVGAGI (reference sequence). The CDR3 spells CASSYSSQNTGELFF. CDR3 sequence (DNA): TGTGCCAGCAGTTACTCGAGTCAGAACACCGGGGAGCTGTTTTTT.

This chain joins TRBV9 and TRBJ2-3; D ambiguous. Trimming cost V 0 bases and J 1 base, with 15 bases left between them. The CDR3 is made up of 17 amino acids. Germline-derived CDR1 and CDR2 are SGDLS and YYNGEE. The CDR3 DNA is TGTGCCAGCAGCGTAGATGAGTTATTGTCTGGCACAGATACGCAGTATTTT. Its translation: CASSVDELLSGTDTQYF.

The chain joins TRBV7-9 to TRBJ1-4; no clear D gene. The V end lost 3 bases, the J end lost 3 bases, and 8 bases lay between the germline ends. The V gene's germline CDR1 is SEHNR and CDR2 FQNEAQ (reference sequence). The CDR3 loop spans 14 amino acids. CDR3 DNA: TGTGCCAGCAGCTTTGGCCATGCTAATGAAAAACTGTTTTTT. Translation gives CASSFGHANEKLFF.